The entry below describes one T cell receptor (beta chain). This sample is part of a study of control samples from healthy donors and cancer patients. Sequencing used immunoSEQ multiplex PCR; TCRdb keeps in-frame clones, though not all of them. The table has roughly 150,000 clones, about 91% seen once. Germline-derived CDR1 and CDR2 are SNHLY and FYNNEI. Trimming stripped 4 bases from V and 9 bases from J, with 10 bases between. This CDR3 spans 12 amino acids. This clonotype was obtained from a man between 18 and 35 years old in good health. The source material was blood. The V gene is TRBV2, the J gene TRBJ1-5; no reliable D call. CDR3 sequence: CASSGGGSPQHF. CDR3 coding DNA: TGTGCCAGCAGTGGGGGAGGGTCGCCCCAGCATTTT.